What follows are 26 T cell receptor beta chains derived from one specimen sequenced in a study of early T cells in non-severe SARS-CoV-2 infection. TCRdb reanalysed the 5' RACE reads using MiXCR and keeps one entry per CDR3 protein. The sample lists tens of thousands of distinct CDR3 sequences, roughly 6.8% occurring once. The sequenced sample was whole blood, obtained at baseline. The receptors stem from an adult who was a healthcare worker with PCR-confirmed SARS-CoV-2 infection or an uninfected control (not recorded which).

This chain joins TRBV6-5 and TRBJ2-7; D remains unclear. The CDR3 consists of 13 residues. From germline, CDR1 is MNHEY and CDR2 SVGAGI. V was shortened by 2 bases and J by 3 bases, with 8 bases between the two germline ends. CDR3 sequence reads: CASSYPPGYEQYF. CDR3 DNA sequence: TGTGCCAGCAGTTACCCACCGGGCTACGAGCAGTACTTC.

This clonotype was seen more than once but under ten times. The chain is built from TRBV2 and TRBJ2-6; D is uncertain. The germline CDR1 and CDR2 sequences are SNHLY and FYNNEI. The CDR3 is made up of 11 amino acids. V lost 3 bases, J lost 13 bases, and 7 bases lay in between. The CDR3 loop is CASSEAEVLTF. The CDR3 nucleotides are TGTGCCAGCAGTGAGGCTGAAGTCCTGACTTTC.

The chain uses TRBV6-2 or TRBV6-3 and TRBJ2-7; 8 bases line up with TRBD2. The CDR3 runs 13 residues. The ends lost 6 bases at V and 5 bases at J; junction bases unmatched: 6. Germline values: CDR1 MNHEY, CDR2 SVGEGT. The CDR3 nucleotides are TGTGCCAGCAGAACTAGCGGAAAGGACGAGCAGTACTTC. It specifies CASRTSGKDEQYF.

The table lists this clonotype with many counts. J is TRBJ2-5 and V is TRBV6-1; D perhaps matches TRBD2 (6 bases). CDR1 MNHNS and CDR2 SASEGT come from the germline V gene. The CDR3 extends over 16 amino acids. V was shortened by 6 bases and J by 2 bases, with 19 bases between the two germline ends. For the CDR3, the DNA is TGTGCCAGCAGACCCCCGGACTATTCAGCGCAAGAGACCCAGTACTTC. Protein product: CASRPPDYSAQETQYF.

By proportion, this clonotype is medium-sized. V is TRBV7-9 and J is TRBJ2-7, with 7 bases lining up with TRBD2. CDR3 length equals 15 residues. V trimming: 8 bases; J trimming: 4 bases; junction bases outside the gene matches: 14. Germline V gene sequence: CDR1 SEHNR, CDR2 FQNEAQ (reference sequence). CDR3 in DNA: TGTGCCAGCTCCTCCTTCGCGGGAGTTGGGTACGAGCAGTACTTC. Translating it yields CASSSFAGVGYEQYF.

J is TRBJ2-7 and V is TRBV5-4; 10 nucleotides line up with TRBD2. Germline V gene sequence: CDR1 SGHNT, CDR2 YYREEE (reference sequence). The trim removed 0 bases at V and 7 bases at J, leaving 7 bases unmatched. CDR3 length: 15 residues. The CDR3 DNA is TGTGCCAGCAGCTTGGCGCTAGCGGGAGTCGGTGAGCAGTACTTC. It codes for CASSLALAGVGEQYF.

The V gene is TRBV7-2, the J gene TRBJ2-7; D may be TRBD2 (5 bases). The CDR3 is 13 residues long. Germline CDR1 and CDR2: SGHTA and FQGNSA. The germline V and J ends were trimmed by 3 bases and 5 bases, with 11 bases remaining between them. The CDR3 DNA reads TGTGCCAGCAGCTTTCCCGGACTGGACGAGCAGTACTTC. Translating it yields CASSFPGLDEQYF.

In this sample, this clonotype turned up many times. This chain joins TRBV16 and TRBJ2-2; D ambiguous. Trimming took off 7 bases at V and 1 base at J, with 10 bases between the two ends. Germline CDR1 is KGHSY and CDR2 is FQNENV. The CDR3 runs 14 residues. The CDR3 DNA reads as TGTGCCAGCACCTTGAACATGAACACCGGGGAGCTGTTTTTT. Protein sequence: CASTLNMNTGELFF.

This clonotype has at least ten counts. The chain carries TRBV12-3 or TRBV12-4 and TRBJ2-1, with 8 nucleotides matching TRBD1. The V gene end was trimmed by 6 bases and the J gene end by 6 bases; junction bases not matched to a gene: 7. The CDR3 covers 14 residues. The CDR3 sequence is CASRLDRVGNEQFF. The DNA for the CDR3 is TGTGCCAGCAGGCTGGACAGGGTTGGCAATGAGCAGTTCTTC.

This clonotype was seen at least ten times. The CDR3 DNA follows: TGTGCCAGCAGTTACTCGCCTCGGATCACCCGTTCTGGCTACGAGCAGTACTTC. Protein: CASSYSPRITRSGYEQYF. The chain carries TRBV6-6 and TRBJ2-7; D is uncertain. The CDR3 length is 18 residues. V shed 0 bases and J shed 3 bases, with 21 bases lying between them. Germline CDR1 MNHNY, CDR2 SVGAGI (reference sequence).

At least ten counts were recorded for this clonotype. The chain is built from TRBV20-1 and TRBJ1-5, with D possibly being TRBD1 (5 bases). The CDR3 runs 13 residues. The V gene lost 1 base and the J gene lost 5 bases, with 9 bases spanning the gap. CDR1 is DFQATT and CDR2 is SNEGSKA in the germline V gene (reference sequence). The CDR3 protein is CSARVTGDQPQHF. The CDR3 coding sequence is TGCAGTGCTAGAGTAACGGGGGATCAGCCCCAGCATTTT.

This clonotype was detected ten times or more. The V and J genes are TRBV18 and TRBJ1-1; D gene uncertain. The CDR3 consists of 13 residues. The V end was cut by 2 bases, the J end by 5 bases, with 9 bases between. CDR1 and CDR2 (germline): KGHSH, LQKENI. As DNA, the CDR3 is TGTGCCAGCTCACCAATCGTTGGGACTGAAGCTTTCTTT. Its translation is CASSPIVGTEAFF. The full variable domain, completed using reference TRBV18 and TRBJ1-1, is NAGVMQNPRHLVRRRGQEARLRCSPMKGHSHVYWYRQLPEEGLKFMVYLQKENIIDESGMPKERFSAEFPKEGPSILRIQQVVRGDSAAYFCASSPIVGTEAFFGQGTRLTVV.

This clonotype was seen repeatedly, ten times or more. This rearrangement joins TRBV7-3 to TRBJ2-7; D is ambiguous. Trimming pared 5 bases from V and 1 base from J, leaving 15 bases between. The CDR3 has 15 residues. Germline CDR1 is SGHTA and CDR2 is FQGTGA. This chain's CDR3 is CASSPPADGSYEQYF. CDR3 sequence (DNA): TGTGCCAGCAGCCCCCCGGCAGACGGATCCTACGAGCAGTACTTC.

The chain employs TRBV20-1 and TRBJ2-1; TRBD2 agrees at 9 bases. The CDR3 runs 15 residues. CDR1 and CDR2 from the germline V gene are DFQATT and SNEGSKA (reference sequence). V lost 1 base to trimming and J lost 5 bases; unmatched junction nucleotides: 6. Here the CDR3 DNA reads TGCAGTGCTAGAGGACCAGCGGGAGGCCACAATGAGCAGTTCTTC. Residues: CSARGPAGGHNEQFF.

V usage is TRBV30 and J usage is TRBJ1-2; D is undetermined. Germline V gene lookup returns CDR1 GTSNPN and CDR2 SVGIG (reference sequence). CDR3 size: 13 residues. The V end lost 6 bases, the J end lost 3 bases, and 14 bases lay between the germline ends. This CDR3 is CACYQRQYYGYTF. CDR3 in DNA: TGTGCCTGCTACCAGAGGCAGTACTATGGCTACACCTTC.

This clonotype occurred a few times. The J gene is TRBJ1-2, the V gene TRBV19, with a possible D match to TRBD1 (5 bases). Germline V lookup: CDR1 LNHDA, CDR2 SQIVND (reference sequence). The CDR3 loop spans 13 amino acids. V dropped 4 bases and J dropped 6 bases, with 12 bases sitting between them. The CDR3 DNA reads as TGTGCCAGTAGTAAAGGGGCGGCGGATGGCTACACCTTC. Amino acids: CASSKGAADGYTF.

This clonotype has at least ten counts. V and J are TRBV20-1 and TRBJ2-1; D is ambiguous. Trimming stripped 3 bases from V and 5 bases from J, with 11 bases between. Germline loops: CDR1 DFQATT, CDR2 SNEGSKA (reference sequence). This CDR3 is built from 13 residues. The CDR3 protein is CSARAGQDNEQFF. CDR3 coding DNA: TGCAGTGCTAGGGCAGGCCAAGACAATGAGCAGTTCTTC.

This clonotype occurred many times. The CDR3 coding sequence is TGCAGTGCTAGAGGGACAGGGGACACTGAAGCTTTCTTT. It encodes CSARGTGDTEAFF. V and J are TRBV20-1 and TRBJ1-1; 9 positions match TRBD1. J gave up 3 bases and V 1 base, and 0 bases lay outside the gene matches. CDR3 length: 13 amino acids. The germline V gene has CDR1 DFQATT and CDR2 SNEGSKA (reference sequence).

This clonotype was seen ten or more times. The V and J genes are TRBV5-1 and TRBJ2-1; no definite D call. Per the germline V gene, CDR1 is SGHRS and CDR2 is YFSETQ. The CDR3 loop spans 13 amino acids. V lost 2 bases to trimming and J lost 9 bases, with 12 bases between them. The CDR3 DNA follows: TGCGCCAGCAGCTTAGGAAAGGACGGTGAGCAGTTCTTC. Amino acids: CASSLGKDGEQFF.

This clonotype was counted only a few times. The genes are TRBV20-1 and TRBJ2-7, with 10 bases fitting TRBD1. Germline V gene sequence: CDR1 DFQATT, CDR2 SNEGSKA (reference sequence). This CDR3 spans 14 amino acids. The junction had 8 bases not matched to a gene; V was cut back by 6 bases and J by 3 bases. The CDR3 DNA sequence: TGCAGTGCCCGAACGACAGGGGGCTTCTACGAGCAGTACTTC. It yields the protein CSARTTGGFYEQYF.

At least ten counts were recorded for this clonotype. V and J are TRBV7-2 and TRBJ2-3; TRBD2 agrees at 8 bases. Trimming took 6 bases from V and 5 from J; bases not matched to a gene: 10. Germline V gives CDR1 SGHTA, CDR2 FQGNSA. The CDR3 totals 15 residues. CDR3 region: CASSLTSGGKDTQYF. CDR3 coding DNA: TGTGCCAGCAGTTTAACTAGCGGAGGAAAAGATACGCAGTATTTT.

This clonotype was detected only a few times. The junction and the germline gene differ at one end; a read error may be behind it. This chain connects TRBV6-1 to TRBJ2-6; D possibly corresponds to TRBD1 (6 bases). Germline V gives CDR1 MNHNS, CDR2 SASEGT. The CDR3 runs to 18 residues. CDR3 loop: CASRSPGTPYSGANVLIF. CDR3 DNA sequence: TGTGCCAGCAGGTCTCCCGGGACACCTTACTCTGGGGCCAACGTCCTGATTTTC.

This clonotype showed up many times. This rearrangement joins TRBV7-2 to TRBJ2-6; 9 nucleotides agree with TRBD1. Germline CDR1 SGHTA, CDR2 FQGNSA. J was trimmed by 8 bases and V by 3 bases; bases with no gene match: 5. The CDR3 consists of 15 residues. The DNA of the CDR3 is TGTGCCAGCAGCTTTACAGGGGGCGATCCCAACGTCCTGACTTTC. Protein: CASSFTGGDPNVLTF.

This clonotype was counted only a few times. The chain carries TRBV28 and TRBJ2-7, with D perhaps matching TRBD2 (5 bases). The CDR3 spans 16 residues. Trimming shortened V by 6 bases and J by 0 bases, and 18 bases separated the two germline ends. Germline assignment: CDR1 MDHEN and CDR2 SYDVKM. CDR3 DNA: TGTGCCAGCAGCCCCCCAGGAGGCCTTAGCTCCTACGAGCAGTACTTC. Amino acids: CASSPPGGLSSYEQYF.

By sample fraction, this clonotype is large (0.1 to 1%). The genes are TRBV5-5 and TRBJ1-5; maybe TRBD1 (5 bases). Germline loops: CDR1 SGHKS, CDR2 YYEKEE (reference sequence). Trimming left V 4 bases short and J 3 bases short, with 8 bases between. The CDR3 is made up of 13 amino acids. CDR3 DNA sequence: TGTGCCAGCAGCCGGGACGCCAATCAGCCCCAGCATTTT. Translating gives CASSRDANQPQHF.

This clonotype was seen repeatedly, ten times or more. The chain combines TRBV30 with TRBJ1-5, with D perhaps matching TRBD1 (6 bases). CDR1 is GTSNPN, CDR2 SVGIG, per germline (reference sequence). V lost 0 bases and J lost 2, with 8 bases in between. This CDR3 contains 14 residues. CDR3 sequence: CAWSVQGGNQPQHF. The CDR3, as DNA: TGTGCCTGGAGTGTACAGGGTGGCAATCAGCCCCAGCATTTT.